This TCR beta chain stems from a study of shared clonotypes between healthy human individuals. Profiled with immunoSEQ multiplex PCR; TCRdb holds only in-frame clones, not every one. The top ten clones hold roughly 13% of a sample with roughly 450,000 clones, about four fifths of them seen once. Unsorted material relied on about 100 million PBMCs as the source of genomic DNA. Trimming cost V 3 bases and J 0 bases; bases outside gene matches: 22. CDR3 length: 22 residues. Germline lookup yields CDR1 SNHLY and CDR2 FYNNEI. This sequence originates from a woman aged 40-49 years in good health. Some clones in this sample may be carry-over from other donors' samples. The rearrangement uses TRBV2 and TRBJ2-7; the match to TRBD2 covers 11 bases. Sequenced material: PBMCs. The CDR3 reads CASSEGGDRWMTSGESSYEQYF. The DNA for the CDR3 is TGTGCCAGCAGTGAGGGTGGGGACAGGTGGATGACTAGCGGGGAAAGCTCCTACGAGCAGTACTTC.